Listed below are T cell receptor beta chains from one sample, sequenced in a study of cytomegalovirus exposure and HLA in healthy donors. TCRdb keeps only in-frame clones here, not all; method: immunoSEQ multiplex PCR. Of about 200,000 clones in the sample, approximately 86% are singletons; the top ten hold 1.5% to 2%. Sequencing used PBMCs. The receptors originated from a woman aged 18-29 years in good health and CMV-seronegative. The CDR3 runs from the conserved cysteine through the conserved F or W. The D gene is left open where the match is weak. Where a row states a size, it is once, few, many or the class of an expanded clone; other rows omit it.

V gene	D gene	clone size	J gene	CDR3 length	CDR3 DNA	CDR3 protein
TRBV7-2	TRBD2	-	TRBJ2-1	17	TGTGCCAGCAGCTTAAGCCGCAGGACTAGCGGGAACAATGAGCAGTTCTTC	CASSLSRRTSGNNEQFF
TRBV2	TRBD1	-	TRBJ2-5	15	TGTGCCAGCAGTCCCTCGACAGGGCCCCAAGAGACCCAGTACTTC	CASSPSTGPQETQYF
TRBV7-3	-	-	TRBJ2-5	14	TGTGCCACCTCGATTGGGGCAGGGCAAGAGACCCAGTACTTC	CATSIGAGQETQYF
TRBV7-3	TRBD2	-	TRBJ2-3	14	TGTGCCAGCAGCTTGGCTAGCGGGAGGGATACGCAGTATTTT	CASSLASGRDTQYF
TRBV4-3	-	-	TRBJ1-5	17	TGCGCCAGCAGCCAAGATAAGGCGGGGGGCGGAGGTCAGCCCCAGCATTTT	CASSQDKAGGGGQPQHF
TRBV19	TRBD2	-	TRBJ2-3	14	TGTGCCAGTAGTACTAGCGGGGCCTCAGGTACGCAGTATTTT	CASSTSGASGTQYF
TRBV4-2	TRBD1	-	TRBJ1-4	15	TGTGCCAGCAGCCAAGAGAACAGGGGGTACGAAAAACTGTTTTTT	CASSQENRGYEKLFF
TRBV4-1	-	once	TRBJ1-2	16	TGCGCCAGCAGCCAACCGGGACACCGGTCCCACTATGGCTACACCTTC	CASSQPGHRSHYGYTF
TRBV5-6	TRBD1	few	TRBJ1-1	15	TGTGCCAGCAGCTGGGGGACAGGGGGAGGCACTGAAGCTTTCTTT	CASSWGTGGGTEAFF
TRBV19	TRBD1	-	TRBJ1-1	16	TGTGCCAGTAGTCTGAACATCGGACAGGGAGACACTGAAGCTTTCTTT	CASSLNIGQGDTEAFF
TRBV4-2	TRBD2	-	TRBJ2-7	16	TGTGCCAGCAGCCCTTTCACCGGGACTAGGACTTCCGAGCAGTACTTC	CASSPFTGTRTSEQYF
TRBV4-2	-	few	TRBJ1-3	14	TGTGCCAGCAGCCAAGAAAGTGGGCTAAACACCATATATTTT	CASSQESGLNTIYF
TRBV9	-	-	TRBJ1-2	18	TGTGCCAGCGCTTCATTGGACAAGTATAAGAGAGGACTATATGGCTACACCTTC	CASASLDKYKRGLYGYTF
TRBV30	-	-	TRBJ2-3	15	TGTGCCTGGAGCGCCGGGAGTACGATGACAGATACGCAGTATTTT	CAWSAGSTMTDTQYF
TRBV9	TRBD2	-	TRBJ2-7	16	TGTGCCAGCACCCCAGACGCGGGAGGCGTGCTTTACGAGCAGTACTTC	CASTPDAGGVLYEQYF
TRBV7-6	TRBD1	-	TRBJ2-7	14	TGTGCCAGCAGCCCCCGGACAGGGGCGGGGGAGCAGTACTTC	CASSPRTGAGEQYF